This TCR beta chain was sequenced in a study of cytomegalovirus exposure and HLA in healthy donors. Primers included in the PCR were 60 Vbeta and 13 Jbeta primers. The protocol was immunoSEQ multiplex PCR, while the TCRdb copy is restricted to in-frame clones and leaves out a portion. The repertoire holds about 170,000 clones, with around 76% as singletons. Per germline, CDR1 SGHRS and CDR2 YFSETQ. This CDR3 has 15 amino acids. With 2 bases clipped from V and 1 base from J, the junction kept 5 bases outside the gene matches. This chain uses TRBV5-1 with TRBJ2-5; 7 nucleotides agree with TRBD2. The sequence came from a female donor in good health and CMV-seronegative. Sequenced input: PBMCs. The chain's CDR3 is CASSLSGVPQETQYF. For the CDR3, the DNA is TGCGCCAGCAGCTTAAGCGGGGTTCCCCAAGAGACCCAGTACTTC.